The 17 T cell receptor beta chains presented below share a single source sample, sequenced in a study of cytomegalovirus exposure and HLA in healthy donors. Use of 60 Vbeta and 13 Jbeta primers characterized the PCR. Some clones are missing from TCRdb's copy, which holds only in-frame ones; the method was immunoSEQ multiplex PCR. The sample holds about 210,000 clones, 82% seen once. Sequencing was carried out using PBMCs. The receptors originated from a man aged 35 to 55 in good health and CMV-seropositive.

CDR3 sequence: CASTDSWNEQFF. The CDR3 DNA reads TGCGCCAGCACTGACAGTTGGAATGAGCAGTTCTTC. This chain joins TRBV10-2 and TRBJ2-1, with D perhaps TRBD1 (5 bases). There are 12 residues in the CDR3. V was pared by 7 bases and J by 7 bases, with 11 bases between. Germline V CDR1 and CDR2: WSHSY, SAAADI.

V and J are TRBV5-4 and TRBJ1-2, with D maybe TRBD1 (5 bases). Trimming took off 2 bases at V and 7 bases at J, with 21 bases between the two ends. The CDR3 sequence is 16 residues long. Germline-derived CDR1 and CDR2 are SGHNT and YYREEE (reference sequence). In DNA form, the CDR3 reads TGTGCCAGCAGCTTCGAGGCTAGGGGTAGCCTAAGTGGCTACACCTTC. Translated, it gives CASSFEARGSLSGYTF.

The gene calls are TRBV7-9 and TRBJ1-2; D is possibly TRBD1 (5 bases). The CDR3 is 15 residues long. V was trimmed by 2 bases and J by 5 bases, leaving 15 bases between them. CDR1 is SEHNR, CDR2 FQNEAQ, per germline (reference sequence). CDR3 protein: CASSLPDKEAYGYTF. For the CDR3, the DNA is TGTGCCAGCAGCTTACCGGACAAGGAAGCGTATGGCTACACCTTC.

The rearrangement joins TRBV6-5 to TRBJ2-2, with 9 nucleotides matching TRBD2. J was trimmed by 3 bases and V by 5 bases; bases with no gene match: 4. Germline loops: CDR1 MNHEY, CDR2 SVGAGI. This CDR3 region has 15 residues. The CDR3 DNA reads TGTGCCAGCAGTCATGCGGGAGGGTACACCGGGGAGCTGTTTTTT. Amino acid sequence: CASSHAGGYTGELFF.

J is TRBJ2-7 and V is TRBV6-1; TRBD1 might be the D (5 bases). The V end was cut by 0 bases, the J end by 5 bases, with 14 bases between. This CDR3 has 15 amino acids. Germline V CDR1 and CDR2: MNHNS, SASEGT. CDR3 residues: CASSEASQGGNEQYF. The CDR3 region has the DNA TGTGCCAGCAGTGAAGCCTCGCAGGGTGGTAACGAGCAGTACTTC.

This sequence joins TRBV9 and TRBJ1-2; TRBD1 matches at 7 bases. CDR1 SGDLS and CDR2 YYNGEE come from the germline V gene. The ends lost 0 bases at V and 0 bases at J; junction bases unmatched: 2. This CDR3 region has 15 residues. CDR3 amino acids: CASSVEGTANYGYTF. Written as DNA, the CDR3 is TGTGCCAGCAGCGTAGAAGGGACAGCTAACTATGGCTACACCTTC. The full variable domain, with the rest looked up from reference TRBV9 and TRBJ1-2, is DSGVTQTPKHLITATGQRVTLRCSPRSGDLSVYWYQQSLDQGLQFLIQYYNGEERAKGNILERFSAQQFPDLHSELNLSSLELGDSALYFCASSVEGTANYGYTFGSGTRLTVV.

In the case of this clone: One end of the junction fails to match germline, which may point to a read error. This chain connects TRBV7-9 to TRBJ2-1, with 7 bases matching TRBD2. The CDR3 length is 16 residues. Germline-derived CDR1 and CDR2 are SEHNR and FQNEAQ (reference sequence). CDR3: CSSSLGPGGSYNEQFF. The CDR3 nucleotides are TGTTCCAGCAGCTTAGGTCCGGGAGGTTCCTACAATGAGCAGTTCTTC.

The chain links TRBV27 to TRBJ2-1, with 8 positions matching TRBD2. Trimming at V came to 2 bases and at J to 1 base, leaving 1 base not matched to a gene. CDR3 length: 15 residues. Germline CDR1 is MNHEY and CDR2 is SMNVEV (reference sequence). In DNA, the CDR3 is TGTGCCAGCAGTTTAGCTAGCGGGTCCTACAATGAGCAGTTCTTC. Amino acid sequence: CASSLASGSYNEQFF.

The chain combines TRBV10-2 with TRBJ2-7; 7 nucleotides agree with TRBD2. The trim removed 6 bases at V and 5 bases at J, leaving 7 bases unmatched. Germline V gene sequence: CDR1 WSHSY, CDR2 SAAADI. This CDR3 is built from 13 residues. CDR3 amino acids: CASRAPSGNEQYF. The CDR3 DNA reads TGCGCCAGCAGGGCGCCTAGCGGCAACGAGCAGTACTTC.

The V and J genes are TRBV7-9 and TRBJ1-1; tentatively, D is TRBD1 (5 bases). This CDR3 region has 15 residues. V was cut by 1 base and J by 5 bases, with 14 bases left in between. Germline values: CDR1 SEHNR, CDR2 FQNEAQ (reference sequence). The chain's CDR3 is CASSLEGTRGTEAFF. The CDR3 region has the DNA TGTGCCAGCAGCTTAGAGGGGACTCGGGGAACTGAAGCTTTCTTT.

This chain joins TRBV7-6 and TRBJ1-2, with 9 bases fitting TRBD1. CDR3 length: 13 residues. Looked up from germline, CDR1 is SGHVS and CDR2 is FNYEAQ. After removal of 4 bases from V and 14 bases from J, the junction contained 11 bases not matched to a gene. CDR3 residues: CASSSRDRAEKTF. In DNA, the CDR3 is TGTGCCAGCAGCTCGCGGGACAGGGCCGAGAAGACCTTC.

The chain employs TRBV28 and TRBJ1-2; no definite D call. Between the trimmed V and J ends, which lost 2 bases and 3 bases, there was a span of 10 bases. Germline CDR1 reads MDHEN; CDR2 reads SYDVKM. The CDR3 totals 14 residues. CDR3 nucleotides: TGTGCCAGCAGTTTAACGGGTCCGTACTATGGCTACACCTTC. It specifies CASSLTGPYYGYTF.

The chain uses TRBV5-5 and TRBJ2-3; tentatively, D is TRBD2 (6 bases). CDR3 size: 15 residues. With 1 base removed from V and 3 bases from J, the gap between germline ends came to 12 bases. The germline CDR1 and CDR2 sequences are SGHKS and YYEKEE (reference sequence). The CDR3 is CASSLLPGGTDTQYF. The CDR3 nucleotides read TGTGCCAGCAGCTTGTTACCCGGAGGGACAGATACGCAGTATTTT.

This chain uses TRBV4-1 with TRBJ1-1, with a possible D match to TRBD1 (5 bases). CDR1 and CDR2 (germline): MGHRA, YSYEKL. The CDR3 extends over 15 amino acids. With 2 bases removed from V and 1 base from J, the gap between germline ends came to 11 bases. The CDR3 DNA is TGCGCCAGCAGCCAACGTGACAGCCAGAACACTGAAGCTTTCTTT. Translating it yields CASSQRDSQNTEAFF.

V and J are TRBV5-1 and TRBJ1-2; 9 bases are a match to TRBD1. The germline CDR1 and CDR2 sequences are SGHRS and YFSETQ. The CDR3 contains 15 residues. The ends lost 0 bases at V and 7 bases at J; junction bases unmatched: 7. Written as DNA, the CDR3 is TGCGCCAGCAGCTTGGATGGGGACAGGGTCCGTGGCTACACCTTC. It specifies CASSLDGDRVRGYTF.

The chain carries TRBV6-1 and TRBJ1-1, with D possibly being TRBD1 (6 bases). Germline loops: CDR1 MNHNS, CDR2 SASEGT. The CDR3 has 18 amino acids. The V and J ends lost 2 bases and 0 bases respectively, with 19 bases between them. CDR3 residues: CASSERSGYQGLNTEAFF. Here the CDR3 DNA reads TGTGCCAGCAGTGAAAGATCTGGCTACCAGGGGTTGAACACTGAAGCTTTCTTT.

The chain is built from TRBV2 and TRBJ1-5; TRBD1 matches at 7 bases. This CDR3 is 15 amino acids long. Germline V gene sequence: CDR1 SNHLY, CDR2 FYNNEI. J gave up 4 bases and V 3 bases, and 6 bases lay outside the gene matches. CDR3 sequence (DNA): TGTGCCAGCAGTGAGAGAGACAGGGCTAATCAGCCCCAGCATTTT. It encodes CASSERDRANQPQHF.